Listed below are T cell receptor beta chains from one sample, sequenced in a study of shared T cell receptors in the human thymus. Produced via immunoSEQ multiplex PCR; TCRdb's table is partial and in-frame only. The data hold about 660,000 clones, with roughly 88% observed a single time. The sample also formed part of further work on human thymus T cells.

The specimen was thymocytes. Receptors originate from a boy less than two years old with a congenital heart defect. The CDR3 runs from the conserved cysteine through the conserved F or W. A D gene is named only where the DNA matches it firmly. Clone size appears in some rows only: once, few, many, or a class for an expanded clone.

D: TRBD2; size: .; J: TRBJ2-7; V: TRBV4-2; CDR3: CASSQDRTSGTYEQYF; DNA: TGTGCCAGCAGCCAAGATAGGACTAGCGGGACTTACGAGCAGTACTTC
D: TRBD2; size: .; J: TRBJ2-7; V: TRBV27; CDR3: CASSFRGSGRFEQYF; DNA: TGTGCCAGCAGTTTCAGGGGCAGCGGGAGGTTCGAGCAGTACTTC
D: TRBD2; size: .; J: TRBJ2-3; V: TRBV2; CDR3: CASSEALLGLAGGTDTQYF; DNA: TGTGCCAGCAGTGAAGCGCTTCTGGGACTAGCGGGAGGCACAGATACGCAGTATTTT
D: .; size: .; J: TRBJ2-7; V: TRBV27; CDR3: CASSAGMGEQYF; DNA: TGTGCCAGCAGCGCAGGGATGGGGGAGCAGTACTTC
D: .; size: .; J: TRBJ2-3; V: TRBV18; CDR3: CASSSRHHSTDTQYF; DNA: TGTGCCAGCTCAAGCCGACATCACAGCACAGATACGCAGTATTTT
D: TRBD1; size: .; J: TRBJ1-4; V: TRBV6-6; CDR3: CASRSGQGDHDEKLFF; DNA: TGTGCCAGCAGGTCCGGACAGGGAGATCATGATGAAAAACTGTTTTTT
D: TRBD1; size: few; J: TRBJ2-2; V: TRBV19; CDR3: CASSIRDRGTGELFF; DNA: TGTGCCAGTAGTATCCGGGACAGGGGTACCGGGGAGCTGTTTTTT
D: .; size: .; J: TRBJ1-1; V: TRBV2; CDR3: CASSEGGAPGVNTEAFF; DNA: TGTGCCAGCAGTGAAGGTGGGGCGCCAGGGGTGAACACTGAAGCTTTCTTT
D: .; size: .; J: TRBJ2-7; V: TRBV12-5; CDR3: CASGLYSSYEQYF; DNA: TGTGCTAGTGGTTTGTACAGCTCCTACGAGCAGTACTTC
D: TRBD1; size: .; J: TRBJ1-2; V: TRBV19; CDR3: CASSMIGTGGSYGYTF; DNA: TGTGCCAGTAGTATGATCGGGACAGGTGGGAGCTATGGCTACACCTTC
D: TRBD2; size: .; J: TRBJ2-7; V: TRBV4-3; CDR3: CASSQDMAAGGTEQYF; DNA: TGCGCCAGCAGCCAAGATATGGCGGCGGGAGGGACCGAGCAGTACTTC
D: TRBD2; size: .; J: TRBJ2-1; V: TRBV5-6; CDR3: CASSCGLAGGPSAYNEQFF; DNA: TGTGCCAGCAGCTGTGGACTAGCGGGAGGGCCATCGGCCTACAATGAGCAGTTCTTC
D: TRBD2; size: .; J: TRBJ2-7; V: TRBV6-5; CDR3: CASSYGTSGRWYEQYF; DNA: TGTGCCAGCAGTTACGGGACTAGCGGGAGATGGTACGAGCAGTACTTC
D: .; size: .; J: TRBJ2-5; V: TRBV7-3; CDR3: CASSLRGGIQETQYF; DNA: TGTGCCAGCAGCTTGAGGGGGGGGATCCAAGAGACCCAGTACTTC
D: .; size: .; J: TRBJ1-1; V: TRBV6-5; CDR3: CASRSPFDSDTEAFF; DNA: TGTGCCAGCAGGTCACCTTTTGACAGCGACACTGAAGCTTTCTTT
D: TRBD2; size: .; J: TRBJ2-7; V: TRBV7-2; CDR3: CASSLALAGDTYEQYF; DNA: TGTGCCAGCAGTTTGGCCCTAGCGGGAGATACCTACGAGCAGTACTTC
D: TRBD2; size: .; J: TRBJ2-1; V: TRBV14; CDR3: CASSLSGSSYNEQFF; DNA: TGTGCCAGCAGCCTAAGCGGGAGCTCCTACAATGAGCAGTTCTTC
D: TRBD2; size: .; J: TRBJ2-1; V: TRBV7-6; CDR3: CASSTGLAGDEQFF; DNA: TGTGCCAGCAGCACGGGACTAGCGGGAGATGAGCAGTTCTTC
D: .; size: few; J: TRBJ2-7; V: TRBV4-3; CDR3: CASSQDGRAGYEQYF; DNA: TGCGCCAGCAGCCAAGACGGCAGGGCTGGCTACGAGCAGTACTTC
D: .; size: .; J: TRBJ2-7; V: TRBV6-1; CDR3: CASGGDVSYEQYF; DNA: TGTGCCAGCGGAGGGGACGTATCCTACGAGCAGTACTTC
D: .; size: .; J: TRBJ1-1; V: TRBV6-6; CDR3: CASSPAAGGEAFF; DNA: TGTGCCAGCAGCCCAGCTGCGGGGGGTGAAGCTTTCTTT
D: .; size: .; J: TRBJ2-7; V: TRBV28; CDR3: CASSLSLRAHEQYF; DNA: TGTGCCAGCAGTTTATCGTTGAGGGCCCACGAGCAGTACTTC
D: TRBD2; size: .; J: TRBJ2-7; V: TRBV4-3; CDR3: CASSHRTSGDYEQYF; DNA: TGCGCCAGCAGCCACCGGACTAGCGGGGACTACGAGCAGTACTTC
D: .; size: once; J: TRBJ2-5; V: TRBV4-1; CDR3: CASSQDGDHQETQYF; DNA: TGCGCCAGCAGCCAAGACGGAGACCACCAAGAGACCCAGTACTTC
D: .; size: .; J: TRBJ2-1; V: TRBV2; CDR3: CGPPRGNSRGFF; DNA: TGTGGCCCCCCCCGAGGGAACAGCCGCGGGTTCTTC
D: TRBD1; size: .; J: TRBJ2-7; V: TRBV4-1; CDR3: CASSQVRDRSYEQYF; DNA: TGCGCCAGCAGCCAAGTACGGGACAGGTCCTACGAGCAGTACTTC
D: .; size: .; J: TRBJ2-3; V: TRBV21-1; CDR3: CASSKGLRNSDTQYF; DNA: TGTGCCAGCAGCAAAGGACTAAGGAACTCCGATACGCAGTATTTT
D: .; size: .; J: TRBJ1-5; V: TRBV28; CDR3: CASMRERTEKNQPQHF; DNA: TGTGCCAGCATGAGGGAGAGGACAGAGAAAAATCAGCCCCAGCATTTT
D: TRBD1; size: .; J: TRBJ1-1; V: TRBV7-8; CDR3: CASSLGPVRDRVYKTEAFF; DNA: TGTGCCAGCAGCTTAGGGCCGGTCCGGGACAGGGTGTATAAAACTGAAGCTTTCTTT
D: TRBD2; size: .; J: TRBJ2-7; V: TRBV5-6; CDR3: CASSRRDSGRNEQYF; DNA: TGTGCCAGCAGCCGAAGGGATAGCGGGAGGAACGAGCAGTACTTC
D: TRBD2; size: .; J: TRBJ2-1; V: TRBV28; CDR3: CASSLVGGLAGGRNRCEQFF; DNA: TGTGCCAGCAGTTTGGTTGGGGGACTAGCGGGAGGGCGGAATAGGTGTGAGCAGTTCTTC
D: TRBD1; size: .; J: TRBJ1-4; V: TRBV7-9; CDR3: CASSCDRGNEKLFF; DNA: TGTGCCAGCAGCTGCGACAGGGGTAATGAAAAACTGTTTTTT
D: .; size: .; J: TRBJ2-3; V: TRBV10-3; CDR3: CAISETARSGQVLTDTQYF; DNA: TGTGCCATCAGTGAGACAGCCCGCTCAGGCCAGGTCCTCACAGATACGCAGTATTTT
D: TRBD2; size: .; J: TRBJ2-3; V: TRBV27; CDR3: CASSSELAGGADTQYF; DNA: TGTGCCAGCAGTTCCGAATTAGCGGGAGGAGCAGATACGCAGTATTTT
D: TRBD1; size: .; J: TRBJ2-7; V: TRBV7-9; CDR3: CASGQGPYEQYF; DNA: TGTGCCAGCGGACAGGGACCCTACGAGCAGTACTTC
D: TRBD1; size: .; J: TRBJ2-7; V: TRBV5-1; CDR3: CASSSWDRSSYEQYF; DNA: TGCGCCAGCAGCTCGTGGGACAGGAGCTCCTACGAGCAGTACTTC
D: .; size: .; J: TRBJ2-3; V: TRBV15; CDR3: CATSRVVYYSTDTQYF; DNA: TGTGCCACCAGCAGAGTCGTCTATTATAGCACAGATACGCAGTATTTT
D: TRBD2; size: .; J: TRBJ2-6; V: TRBV7-8; CDR3: CASSKDRLAPVSGANVLTF; DNA: TGTGCCAGCAGCAAAGACAGACTAGCGCCCGTCTCTGGGGCCAACGTCCTGACTTTC
D: TRBD1; size: .; J: TRBJ2-7; V: TRBV7-9; CDR3: CASSLVTGGAAGAYEQYF; DNA: TGTGCCAGCAGCTTGGTAACAGGGGGCGCGGCGGGGGCCTACGAGCAGTACTTC
D: .; size: .; J: TRBJ1-2; V: TRBV30; CDR3: CASPTDYPYGYTF; DNA: TGTGCCTCGCCGACAGATTACCCTTATGGCTACACCTTC
D: TRBD1; size: once; J: TRBJ2-7; V: TRBV4-2; CDR3: CASSQECRGRRDEQYF; DNA: TGTGCCAGCAGCCAAGAGTGCAGGGGGCGCAGGGACGAGCAGTACTTC
D: .; size: .; J: TRBJ2-1; V: TRBV25-1; CDR3: CASSERSPDEQFF; DNA: TGTGCCAGCAGTGAACGGAGTCCGGATGAGCAGTTCTTC
D: .; size: .; J: TRBJ1-5; V: TRBV6-1; CDR3: CASSGTRTAHSNQPQHF; DNA: TGTGCCAGCAGTGGGACTCGGACAGCCCATAGCAATCAGCCCCAGCATTTT
D: TRBD1; size: .; J: TRBJ1-2; V: TRBV30; CDR3: CACTGTGGAGGGGYTF; DNA: TGTGCCTGCACCGGGACAGGGGGCGCGGGTGGTGGAGGCTACACCTTC
D: .; size: .; J: TRBJ2-7; V: TRBV28; CDR3: CASSRGDYEQYF; DNA: TGTGCCAGCAGCAGGGGCGACTACGAGCAGTACTTC
D: .; size: few; J: TRBJ2-5; V: TRBV15; CDR3: CATSGGSSVGETQYF; DNA: TGTGCCACCAGCGGGGGTTCTAGCGTGGGAGAGACCCAGTACTTC
D: TRBD1; size: .; J: TRBJ2-5; V: TRBV7-8; CDR3: CASSLSGDRGLGETQYF; DNA: TGTGCCAGCAGCTTAAGTGGAGACAGGGGGCTCGGGGAGACCCAGTACTTC
D: .; size: once; J: TRBJ1-5; V: TRBV5-1; CDR3: CASSFIPRQGRGQPQHF; DNA: TGCGCCAGCAGCTTCATCCCACGCCAGGGGAGAGGCCAGCCCCAGCATTTT
D: .; size: few; J: TRBJ1-2; V: TRBV5-1; CDR3: CASSSRGEGYGYTF; DNA: TGCGCCAGCAGCTCCCGGGGGGAGGGCTATGGCTACACCTTC
D: TRBD1; size: .; J: TRBJ1-4; V: TRBV5-1; CDR3: CASSKQGGVGANEKLFF; DNA: TGCGCCAGCAGCAAACAGGGGGGGGTGGGAGCTAATGAAAAACTGTTTTTT
D: TRBD2; size: .; J: TRBJ2-1; V: TRBV23-1; CDR3: CASSQGSGLRTSGSPNEQFF; DNA: TGCGCCAGCAGTCAAGGGTCCGGACTCAGGACTAGCGGGAGCCCGAATGAGCAGTTCTTC
D: TRBD2; size: .; J: TRBJ2-3; V: TRBV5-6; CDR3: CASSCRSGRPPWVAQYF; DNA: TGTGCCAGCAGCTGCCGGAGCGGGAGGCCCCCTTGGGTGGCGCAGTATTTT